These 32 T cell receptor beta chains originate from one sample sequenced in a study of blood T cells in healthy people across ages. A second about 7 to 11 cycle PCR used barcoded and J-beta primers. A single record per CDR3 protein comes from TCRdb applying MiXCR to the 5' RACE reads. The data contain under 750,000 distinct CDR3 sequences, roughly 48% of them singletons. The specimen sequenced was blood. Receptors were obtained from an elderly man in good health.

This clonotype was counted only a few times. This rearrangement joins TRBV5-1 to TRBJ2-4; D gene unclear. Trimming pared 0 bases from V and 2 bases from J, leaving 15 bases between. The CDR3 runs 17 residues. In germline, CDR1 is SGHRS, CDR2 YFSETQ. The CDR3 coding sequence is TGCGCCAGCAGCTTGGTAGTAAGGCAGACCCCCAAAAACATTCAGTACTTC. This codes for CASSLVVRQTPKNIQYF.

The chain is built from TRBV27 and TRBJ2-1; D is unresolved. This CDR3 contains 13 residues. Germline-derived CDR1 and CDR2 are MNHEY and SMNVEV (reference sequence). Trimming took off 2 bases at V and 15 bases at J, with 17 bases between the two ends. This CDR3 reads CASSLTRVFPAFF. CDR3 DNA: TGTGCCAGCAGTTTAACTCGGGTATTCCCGGCGTTCTTC.

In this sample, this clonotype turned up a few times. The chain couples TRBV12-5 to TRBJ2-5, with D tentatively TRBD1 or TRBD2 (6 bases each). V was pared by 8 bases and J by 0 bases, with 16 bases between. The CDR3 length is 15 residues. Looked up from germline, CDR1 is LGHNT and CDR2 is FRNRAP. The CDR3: CASTRGTLNQETQYF. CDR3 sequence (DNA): TGTGCTAGTACTCGCGGGACACTGAACCAAGAGACCCAGTACTTC.

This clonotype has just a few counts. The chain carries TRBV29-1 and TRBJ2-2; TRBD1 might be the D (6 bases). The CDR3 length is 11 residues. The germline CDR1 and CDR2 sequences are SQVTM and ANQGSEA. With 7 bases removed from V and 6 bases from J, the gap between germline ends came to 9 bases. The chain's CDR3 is CSATGPGELFF. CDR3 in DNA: TGCAGCGCTACAGGGCCCGGGGAGCTGTTTTTT.

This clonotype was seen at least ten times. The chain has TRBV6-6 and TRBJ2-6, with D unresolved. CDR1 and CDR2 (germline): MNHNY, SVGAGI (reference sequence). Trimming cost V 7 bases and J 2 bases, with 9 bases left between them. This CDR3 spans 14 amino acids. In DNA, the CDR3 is TGTGCCAGCACGGTTGGCGCTGGGGCCAACGTCCTGACTTTC. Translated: CASTVGAGANVLTF.

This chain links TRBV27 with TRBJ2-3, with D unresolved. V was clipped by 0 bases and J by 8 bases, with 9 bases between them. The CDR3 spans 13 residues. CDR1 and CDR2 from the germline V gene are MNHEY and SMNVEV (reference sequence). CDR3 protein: CASSLSLLGTQYF. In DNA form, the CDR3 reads TGTGCCAGCAGTTTATCCCTGCTTGGTACGCAGTATTTT.

The CDR3 region is CSTSRSGYEQYF. The CDR3, as DNA: TGCAGTACTTCCCGTTCGGGCTACGAGCAGTACTTC. V is TRBV20-1 and J is TRBJ2-7; D is ambiguous. Trimming stripped 8 bases from V and 3 bases from J, with 14 bases between. The CDR3 has 12 amino acids. Germline CDR1 is DFQATT and CDR2 is SNEGSKA (reference sequence).

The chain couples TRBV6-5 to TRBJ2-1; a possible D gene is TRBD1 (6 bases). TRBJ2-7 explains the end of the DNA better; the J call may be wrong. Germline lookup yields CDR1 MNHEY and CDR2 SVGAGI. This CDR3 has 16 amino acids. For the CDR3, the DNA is TGTGCCAGCAGTTCGGGCAGGGGTTTTCCCTACAATGAGCAGTACTTC. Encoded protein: CASSSGRGFPYNEQYF.

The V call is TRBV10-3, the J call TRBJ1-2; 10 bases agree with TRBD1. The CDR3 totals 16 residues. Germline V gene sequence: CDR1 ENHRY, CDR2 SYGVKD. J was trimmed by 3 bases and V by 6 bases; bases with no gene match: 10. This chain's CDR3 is CAISGADRGLDYGYTF. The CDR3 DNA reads TGTGCCATCAGCGGGGCAGACAGGGGGCTTGACTATGGCTACACCTTC.

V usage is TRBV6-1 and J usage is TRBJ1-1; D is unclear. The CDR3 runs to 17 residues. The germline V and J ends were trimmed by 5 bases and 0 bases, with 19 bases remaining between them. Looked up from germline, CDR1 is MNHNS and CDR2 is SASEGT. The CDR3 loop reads CASSRNTASGVNTEAFF. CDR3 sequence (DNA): TGTGCCAGCAGTAGAAACACGGCCTCGGGAGTGAACACTGAAGCTTTCTTT.

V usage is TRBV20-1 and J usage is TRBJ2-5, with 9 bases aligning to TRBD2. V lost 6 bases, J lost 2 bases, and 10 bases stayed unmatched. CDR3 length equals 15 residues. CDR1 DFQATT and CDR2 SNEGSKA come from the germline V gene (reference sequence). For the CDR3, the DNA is TGCAGTGCCCCGATAGGTAGCGGGAGTCAAGAGACCCAGTACTTC. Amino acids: CSAPIGSGSQETQYF.

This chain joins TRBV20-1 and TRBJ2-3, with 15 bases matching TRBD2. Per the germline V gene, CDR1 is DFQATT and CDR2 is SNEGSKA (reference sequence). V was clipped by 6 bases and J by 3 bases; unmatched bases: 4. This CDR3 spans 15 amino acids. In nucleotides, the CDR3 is TGCAGTGCGGGACTAGCGGGGGGCAGGACAGATACGCAGTATTTT. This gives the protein CSAGLAGGRTDTQYF.

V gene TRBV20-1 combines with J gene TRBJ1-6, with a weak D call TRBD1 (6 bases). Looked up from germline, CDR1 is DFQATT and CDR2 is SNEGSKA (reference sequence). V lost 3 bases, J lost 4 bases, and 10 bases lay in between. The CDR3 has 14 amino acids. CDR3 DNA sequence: TGCAGTGCTAGGATCGGACAGTATAATTCACCCCTCCACTTT. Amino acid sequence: CSARIGQYNSPLHF.

The CDR3: CASSVRLAGSSSYNEQFF. The CDR3 DNA is TGTGCCAGCAGCGTCCGGCTAGCGGGTTCAAGCTCCTACAATGAGCAGTTCTTC. The chain joins TRBV9 to TRBJ2-1, with 8 bases fitting TRBD2. V shed 2 bases and J 0 bases; nucleotides not matched to a gene: 10. The CDR3 has 18 residues. Germline assignment: CDR1 SGDLS and CDR2 YYNGEE. The full variable domain, with the rest looked up from reference TRBV9 and TRBJ2-1, is DSGVTQTPKHLITATGQRVTLRCSPRSGDLSVYWYQQSLDQGLQFLIQYYNGEERAKGNILERFSAQQFPDLHSELNLSSLELGDSALYFCASSVRLAGSSSYNEQFFGPGTRLTVL.

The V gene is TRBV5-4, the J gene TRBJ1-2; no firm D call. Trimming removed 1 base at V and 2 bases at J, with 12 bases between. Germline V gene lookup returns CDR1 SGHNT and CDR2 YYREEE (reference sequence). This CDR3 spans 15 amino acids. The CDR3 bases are TGTGCCAGCAGCTTGTCGGGTGCCGGGAACTATGGCTACACCTTC. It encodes CASSLSGAGNYGYTF. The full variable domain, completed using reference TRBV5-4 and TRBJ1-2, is ETGVTQSPTHLIKTRGQQVTLRCSSQSGHNTVSWYQQALGQGPQFIFQYYREEENGRGNFPPRFSGLQFPNYSSELNVNALELDDSALYLCASSLSGAGNYGYTFGSGTRLTVV.

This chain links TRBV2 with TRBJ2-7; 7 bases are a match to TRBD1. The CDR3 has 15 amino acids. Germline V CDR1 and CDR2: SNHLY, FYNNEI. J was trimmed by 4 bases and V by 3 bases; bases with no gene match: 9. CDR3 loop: CASSESKGAWYEQYF. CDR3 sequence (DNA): TGTGCCAGCAGTGAGAGTAAGGGGGCCTGGTACGAGCAGTACTTC.

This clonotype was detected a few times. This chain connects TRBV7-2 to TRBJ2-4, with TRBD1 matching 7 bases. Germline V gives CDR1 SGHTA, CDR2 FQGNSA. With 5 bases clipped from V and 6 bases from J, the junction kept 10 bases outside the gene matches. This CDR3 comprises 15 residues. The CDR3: CASSPDDRVGNIQYF. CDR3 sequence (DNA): TGTGCCAGCAGCCCGGACGACAGGGTAGGAAACATTCAGTACTTC.

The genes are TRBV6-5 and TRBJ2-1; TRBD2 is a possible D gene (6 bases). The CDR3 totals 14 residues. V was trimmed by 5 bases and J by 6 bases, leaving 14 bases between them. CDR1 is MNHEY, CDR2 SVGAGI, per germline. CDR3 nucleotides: TGTGCCAGCAGTGCGGAGGGCTGGGGCAATGAGCAGTTCTTC. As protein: CASSAEGWGNEQFF.

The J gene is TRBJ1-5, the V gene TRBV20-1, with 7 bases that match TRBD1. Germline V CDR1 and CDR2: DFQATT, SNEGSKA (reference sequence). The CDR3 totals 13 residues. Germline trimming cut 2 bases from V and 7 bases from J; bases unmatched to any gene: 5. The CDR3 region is CSARRQGRQPQHF. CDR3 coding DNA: TGCAGTGCTAGAAGACAGGGACGCCAGCCCCAGCATTTT.

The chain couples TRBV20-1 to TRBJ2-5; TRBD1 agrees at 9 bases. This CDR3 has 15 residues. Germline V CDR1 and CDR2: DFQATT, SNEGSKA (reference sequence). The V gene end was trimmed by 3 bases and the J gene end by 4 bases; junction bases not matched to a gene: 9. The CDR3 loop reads CSASRDRVGGETQYF. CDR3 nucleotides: TGCAGTGCTAGCCGGGACAGGGTTGGGGGAGAGACCCAGTACTTC.

CDR3 coding DNA: TGTGCCAGCAGTTCTGGGGCTAGCGGACGACGGCATGAGCAGTACTTC. Amino acids: CASSSGASGRRHEQYF. This rearrangement joins TRBV28 to TRBJ2-5; 7 nucleotides line up with TRBD2. V was clipped by 4 bases and J by 11 bases; unmatched bases: 19. CDR3 size: 16 residues. In germline, CDR1 is MDHEN, CDR2 SYDVKM.

The CDR3 here is CASSEVLGEKLFF. CDR3 DNA sequence: TGTGCCAGCAGTGAGGTGTTAGGCGAAAAACTGTTTTTT. The chain employs TRBV27 and TRBJ1-4; D gene uncertain. Germline V gene lookup returns CDR1 MNHEY and CDR2 SMNVEV (reference sequence). V shed 5 bases and J shed 8 bases, with 12 bases lying between them. The CDR3 is 13 residues long.

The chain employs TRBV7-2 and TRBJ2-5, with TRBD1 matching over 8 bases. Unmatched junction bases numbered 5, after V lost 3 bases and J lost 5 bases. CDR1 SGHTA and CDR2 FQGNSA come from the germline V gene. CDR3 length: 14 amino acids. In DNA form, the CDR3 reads TGTGCCAGCAGCTTTAACAGGGGGAGGGAGACCCAGTACTTC. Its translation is CASSFNRGRETQYF.

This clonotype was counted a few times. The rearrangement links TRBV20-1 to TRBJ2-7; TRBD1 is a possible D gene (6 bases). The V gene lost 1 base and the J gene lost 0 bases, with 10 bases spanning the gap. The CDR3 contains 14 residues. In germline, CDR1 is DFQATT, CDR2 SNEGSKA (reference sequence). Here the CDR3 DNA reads TGCAGTGCTAGAGGTAAAGGGGGCTCCTACGAGCAGTACTTC. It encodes CSARGKGGSYEQYF.

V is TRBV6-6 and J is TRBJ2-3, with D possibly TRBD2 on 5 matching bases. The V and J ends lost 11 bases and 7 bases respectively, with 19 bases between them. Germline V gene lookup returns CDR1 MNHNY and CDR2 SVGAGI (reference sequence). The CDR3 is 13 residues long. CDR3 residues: CAASDFSGNTQYF. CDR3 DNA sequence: TGTGCCGCCAGCGACTTCTCGGGGAATACGCAGTATTTT.

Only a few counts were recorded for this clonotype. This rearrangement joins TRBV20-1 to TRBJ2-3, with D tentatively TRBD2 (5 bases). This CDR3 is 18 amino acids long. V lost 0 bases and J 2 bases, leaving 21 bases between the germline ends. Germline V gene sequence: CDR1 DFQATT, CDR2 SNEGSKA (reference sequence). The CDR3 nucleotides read TGCAGTGCTAGAGATCCGGGATGGGCGCGGATATTCACAGATACGCAGTATTTT. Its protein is CSARDPGWARIFTDTQYF.

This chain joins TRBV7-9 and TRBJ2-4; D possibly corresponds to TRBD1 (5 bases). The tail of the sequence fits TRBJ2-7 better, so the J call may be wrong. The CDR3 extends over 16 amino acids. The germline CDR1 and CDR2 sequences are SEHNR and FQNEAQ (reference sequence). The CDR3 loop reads CASRTEFAIRPYEQYF. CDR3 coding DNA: TGTGCCAGCAGGACAGAGTTTGCTATCAGACCCTACGAGCAGTACTTC.

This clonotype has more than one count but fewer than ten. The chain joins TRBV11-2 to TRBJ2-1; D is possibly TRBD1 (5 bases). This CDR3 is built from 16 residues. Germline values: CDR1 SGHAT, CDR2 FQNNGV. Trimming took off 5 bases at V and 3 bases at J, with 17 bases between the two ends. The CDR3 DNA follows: TGTGCCAGCAGCCTCGCTGGACAAATAAGCTACAATGAGCAGTTCTTC. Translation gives CASSLAGQISYNEQFF.

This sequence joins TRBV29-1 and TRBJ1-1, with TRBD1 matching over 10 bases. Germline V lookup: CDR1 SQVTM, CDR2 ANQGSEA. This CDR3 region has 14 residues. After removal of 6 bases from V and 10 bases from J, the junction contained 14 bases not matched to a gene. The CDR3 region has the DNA TGCAGCGTGGAGATACCGGGACAGGGGACAACAGCTTTCTTT. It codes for CSVEIPGQGTTAFF.

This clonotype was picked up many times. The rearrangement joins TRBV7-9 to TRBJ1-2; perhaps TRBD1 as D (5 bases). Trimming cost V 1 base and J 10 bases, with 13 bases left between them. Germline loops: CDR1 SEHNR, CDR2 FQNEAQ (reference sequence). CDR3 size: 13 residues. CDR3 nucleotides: TGTGCCAGCAGCTTAGGGACCCAGGGCGCCTACACCTTC. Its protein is CASSLGTQGAYTF.

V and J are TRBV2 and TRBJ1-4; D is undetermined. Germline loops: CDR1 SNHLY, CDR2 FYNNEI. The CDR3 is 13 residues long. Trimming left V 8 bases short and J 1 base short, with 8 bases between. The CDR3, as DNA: TGTGCCAGCTCGGGCAGAACTAATGAAAAACTGTTTTTT. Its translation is CASSGRTNEKLFF.

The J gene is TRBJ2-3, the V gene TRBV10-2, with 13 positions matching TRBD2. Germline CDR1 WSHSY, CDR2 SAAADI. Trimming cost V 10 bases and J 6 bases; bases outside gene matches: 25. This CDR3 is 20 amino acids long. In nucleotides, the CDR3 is TGCGCCAACAATGGGACTAGCGGGGAATCGGGTTGCTTCGACTGGGATACGCAGTATTTT. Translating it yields CANNGTSGESGCFDWDTQYF.